This T cell receptor (beta chain) came from a study of cytomegalovirus exposure and HLA in healthy donors. General study points: For most TCR beta V segments, an earlier analysis put the productive rate at about 87% or about 30% of the time. Presence/absence analyses assumed roughly uniform sequencing depth across donors. The study flagged some 170 TCR beta chains as cytomegalovirus-associated. Another analysis was done later, and it associated 17,000 or so TCR beta sequences with HLA alleles at 0.05 false discovery rate.

A remark on this clone: Antigen unknown.

The primer mix had 60 Vbeta and 13 Jbeta primers. TCRdb's table, derived via immunoSEQ multiplex PCR, lists solely in-frame clones and lacks some. The sample yields 150,000 to 200,000 clones, around 77% seen once. The CDR3 totals 13 residues. Looked up from germline, CDR1 is WNHNN and CDR2 is SYGVQD (reference sequence). With V trimmed by 2 bases and J by 10 bases, 4 bases remained unmatched. The clonotype was recovered from a female donor in good health and CMV-seronegative. Material for sequencing was PBMCs. The V and J genes are TRBV10-1 and TRBJ2-1; TRBD2 matches at 8 bases. The chain's CDR3 is CASSERLAGEQFF. The CDR3 region has the DNA TGCGCCAGCAGTGAGCGATTAGCGGGAGAGCAGTTCTTC.